Below are 15 T cell receptor beta chains sequenced from a single sample in a study of prognosis after radiotherapy for stage I lung cancer. Genomic DNA provided the template from which TCR beta CDR3 was amplified by two-round multiplex PCR. First-round PCR amplification was performed with primers specific to each TRBV and TRBJ gene. TCRdb independently ran MiXCR on the multiplex PCR reads; one entry per CDR3 protein. The sample yields fewer than 25,000 distinct CDR3 sequences, around 40% seen once. This specimen consisted of PBMCs, obtained before or after stereotactic body radiation therapy (not recorded which). The receptor source for this set is a donor over 45 with non-small cell lung cancer.

The chain uses TRBV12-3 or TRBV12-4 and TRBJ1-1; a weak D match, TRBD1 (6 bases). This CDR3 is built from 16 residues. With 0 bases removed from V and 5 bases from J, the gap between germline ends came to 16 bases. The chain's CDR3 is CASSLARGAVGTEAFF. The CDR3 nucleotides read TGTGCCAGCAGTTTAGCCCGGGGGGCGGTGGGAACTGAAGCTTTCTTT.

This clonotype was seen many times. The gene calls are TRBV6-5 and TRBJ2-1; 14 bases align to TRBD2. V was pared by 4 bases and J by 2 bases, with 4 bases of the junction left unmatched. This CDR3 has 17 residues. The V gene's germline CDR1 is MNHEY and CDR2 SVGAGI. This chain's CDR3 is CASSLTSGRAPYNEQFF. Here the CDR3 DNA reads TGTGCCAGCAGTTTGACTAGCGGGAGGGCCCCCTACAATGAGCAGTTCTTC.

The chain couples TRBV6-1 to TRBJ2-5; D possibly matches TRBD1 or TRBD2 (5 bases each). From germline, CDR1 is MNHNS and CDR2 SASEGT. The CDR3 loop spans 11 amino acids. V lost 10 bases and J lost 4, with 10 bases in between. In DNA form, the CDR3 reads TGTGCCATCGGGGCGCGAGAGACCCAGTACTTC. Residues: CAIGARETQYF.

J is TRBJ2-3 and V is TRBV24-1, with 8 bases matching TRBD1. The J segment lost 3 bases and the V segment lost 9 bases, leaving 7 bases of the junction unmatched. Germline lookup yields CDR1 KGHDR and CDR2 SFDVKD. The CDR3 extends over 14 amino acids. CDR3 nucleotides: TGTGCCACCTCCGAGGGACAGGAAACAGATACGCAGTATTTT. This gives the protein CATSEGQETDTQYF.

This clonotype was seen ten or more times. The chain recombines TRBV2 with TRBJ1-6; the match to TRBD1 covers 9 bases. The J segment lost 9 bases and the V segment lost 6 bases, leaving 6 bases of the junction unmatched. The CDR3 runs to 14 residues. The germline gives CDR1 SNHLY, CDR2 FYNNEI. The CDR3 here is CASRADRGFSPLHF. CDR3 nucleotide sequence: TGTGCCAGCAGGGCCGACAGGGGGTTTTCACCCCTCCACTTT.

V usage is TRBV6-4 and J usage is TRBJ2-7; maybe TRBD2 (6 bases). CDR3 length: 11 residues. Germline assignment: CDR1 MRHNA and CDR2 SNTAGT. The V and J ends lost 8 bases and 3 bases respectively, with 8 bases between them. The CDR3 region is CASGGSYEQYF. CDR3 nucleotides: TGTGCCAGCGGGGGGAGCTACGAGCAGTACTTC.

This clonotype has at least ten counts. The chain is built from TRBV5-1 and TRBJ1-6; 7 nucleotides match TRBD1. This CDR3 is 14 amino acids long. In germline, CDR1 is SGHRS, CDR2 YFSETQ. With V trimmed by 4 bases and J by 6 bases, 4 bases remained unmatched. The CDR3, as DNA: TGCGCCAGCAGCCTAGGACAGGTTAATTCACCCCTCCACTTT. It yields the protein CASSLGQVNSPLHF.

The rearrangement links TRBV5-4 to TRBJ2-2; TRBD1 aligns across 9 bases. The CDR3 contains 15 residues. With 4 bases clipped from V and 3 bases from J, the junction kept 4 bases outside the gene matches. Germline V gene sequence: CDR1 SGHNT, CDR2 YYREEE (reference sequence). The chain's CDR3 is CASSRGQGYTGELFF. As DNA, the CDR3 is TGTGCCAGCAGCAGAGGACAGGGGTACACCGGGGAGCTGTTTTTT.

The gene calls are TRBV6-2 or TRBV6-3 and TRBJ1-1; 7 positions match TRBD1. The CDR3 loop spans 14 amino acids. V was clipped by 5 bases and J by 1 base; unmatched bases: 4. Germline CDR1 MNHEY, CDR2 SVGEGT. This chain's CDR3 is CASSRGQTNTEAFF. DNA of the CDR3: TGTGCCAGCAGTAGGGGACAGACGAACACTGAAGCTTTCTTT.

The rearrangement joins TRBV28 to TRBJ1-3; no definite D call. CDR1 and CDR2 (germline): MDHEN, SYDVKM. The CDR3 has 17 residues. The V and J ends lost 1 base and 0 bases respectively, with 13 bases between them. The CDR3 DNA reads as TGTGCCAGCAGTTTATTCACCACCGGCCTCTCTGGAAACACCATATATTTT. Translated: CASSLFTTGLSGNTIYF.

This clonotype is medium-sized (0.01 to 0.1%) by share. This rearrangement joins TRBV6-2 or TRBV6-3 to TRBJ2-1, with TRBD2 matching over 13 bases. V shed 10 bases and J 9 bases; nucleotides not matched to a gene: 9. The CDR3 is 14 residues long. Germline V gene data show CDR1 as MNHEY and CDR2 as SVGEGT. The CDR3, as DNA: TGTGCCATCATTCCGGGACTAGCGGGGCTTGAGCAGTTCTTC. Translating it yields CAIIPGLAGLEQFF.

The genes are TRBV7-9 and TRBJ2-2, with TRBD1 matching over 7 bases. Germline V CDR1 and CDR2: SEHNR, FQNEAQ (reference sequence). The CDR3 extends over 16 amino acids. Trimming removed 7 bases from V and 5 bases from J; junction bases left unmatched: 13. CDR3 nucleotides: TGTGCCAGCATCGGAACAGGGACAGTCAATACCGGGGAGCTGTTTTTT. It codes for CASIGTGTVNTGELFF. Together with reference TRBV7-9 and TRBJ2-2, the CDR3 gives the full variable domain: DTGVSQNPRHKITKRGQNVTFRCDPISEHNRLYWYRQTLGQGPEFLTYFQNEAQLEKSRLLSDRFSAERPKGSFSTLEIQRTEQGDSAMYLCASIGTGTVNTGELFFGEGSRLTVL.

This clonotype has ten or more counts. V usage is TRBV7-9 and J usage is TRBJ2-1; D gene uncertain. Germline CDR1 reads SEHNR; CDR2 reads FQNEAQ (reference sequence). The CDR3 length is 13 residues. The germline V and J ends were trimmed by 0 bases and 5 bases, with 5 bases remaining between them. CDR3 protein: CASSLARHNEQFF. The CDR3 DNA follows: TGTGCCAGCAGCTTAGCGCGCCACAATGAGCAGTTCTTC.

The chain carries TRBV6-1 and TRBJ2-7, with D possibly being TRBD1 (6 bases). The germline gives CDR1 MNHNS, CDR2 SASEGT. The CDR3 has 13 residues. V dropped 9 bases and J dropped 9 bases, with 21 bases sitting between them. CDR3 DNA sequence: TGTGCCAGTAGCACCCATGGACAGTGGGTGCAGTACTTC. Protein sequence: CASSTHGQWVQYF.

This clonotype appeared many times. The chain joins TRBV4-3 to TRBJ1-5; the match to TRBD1 covers 7 bases. Looked up from germline, CDR1 is LGHNA and CDR2 is YSLEER. After removal of 1 base from V and 5 bases from J, the junction contained 8 bases not matched to a gene. There are 16 residues in the CDR3. CDR3 DNA sequence: TGCGCCAGCAGCCAAGTAACAGGGGCTTGGGATCAGCCCCAGCATTTT. The encoded protein is CASSQVTGAWDQPQHF.